The 18 T cell receptor beta chains presented below share a single source sample, sequenced in a study of shared clonotypes between healthy human individuals. Only in-frame clones appear in the TCRdb table, and some are missing; sequencing was by immunoSEQ multiplex PCR. Of millions of clones in the sample, more than 85% are singletons; the top ten hold about 0.37%. Material: naive CD4+ T cells from PBMCs. Subset defined: CD45RA+ positively selected. These receptors originate from a man aged 18 to 29 in good health. Some clones in this sample may be carry-over from other donors' samples.

This chain connects TRBV10-3 to TRBJ1-3; 10 positions agree with TRBD1. The junction had 3 bases not matched to a gene; V was cut back by 5 bases and J by 2 bases. This CDR3 contains 15 residues. Germline V gene lookup returns CDR1 ENHRY and CDR2 SYGVKD. CDR3 coding DNA: TGTGCCATCAGTCGACAGGGGGCGGCTGGAAACACCATATATTTT. Translated, it gives CAISRQGAAGNTIYF.

The chain employs TRBV2 and TRBJ2-3; no clear D gene. The V and J ends lost 3 bases and 3 bases respectively, with 7 bases between them. There are 13 residues in the CDR3. Germline CDR1 and CDR2: SNHLY and FYNNEI. In nucleotides, the CDR3 is TGTGCCAGCAGTGATTCTCTTACAGATACGCAGTATTTT. It is translated as CASSDSLTDTQYF.

This clone has a single count. The J gene is TRBJ2-5, the V gene TRBV7-3; D is uncertain. Per the germline V gene, CDR1 is SGHTA and CDR2 is FQGTGA. V was pared by 2 bases and J by 2 bases, with 6 bases between. The CDR3 is 13 residues long. CDR3 DNA sequence: TGTGCCAGCAGCTTATGGGATCAAGAGACCCAGTACTTC. It specifies CASSLWDQETQYF.

The rearrangement links TRBV7-2 to TRBJ1-3, with D unclear. The CDR3 has 16 amino acids. Trimming pared 4 bases from V and 6 bases from J, leaving 19 bases between. CDR1 SGHTA and CDR2 FQGNSA come from the germline V gene. The DNA for the CDR3 is TGTGCCAGCAGCTCAAGGCGGGCAGAGAATGTAAACACCATATATTTT. This codes for CASSSRRAENVNTIYF.

To note about this clone: The sample holds other DNA sequences that translate to the same CDR3. V is TRBV5-1 and J is TRBJ2-5; 11 bases are shared with TRBD2. The germline V gene has CDR1 SGHRS and CDR2 YFSETQ. V shed 4 bases, J shed 2 bases, and the junction held 7 bases outside the gene matches. This CDR3 comprises 16 residues. The CDR3 loop is CASSASGTSGQETQYF. CDR3 DNA sequence: TGCGCCAGCAGCGCCAGTGGGACTAGCGGACAAGAGACCCAGTACTTC.

This clone appeared a single time. The same CDR3 is also encoded by other DNA sequences in this sample. This chain links TRBV18 with TRBJ2-1; D gene unclear. CDR3 size: 13 residues. Germline V CDR1 and CDR2: KGHSH, LQKENI. The V and J ends lost 0 bases and 4 bases respectively, with 4 bases between them. CDR3 DNA sequence: TGTGCCAGCTCACCACCAGGGTACAATGAGCAGTTCTTC. Translated, it gives CASSPPGYNEQFF.

This chain connects TRBV30 to TRBJ1-1; D gene uncertain. Germline values: CDR1 GTSNPN, CDR2 SVGIG (reference sequence). There are 13 residues in the CDR3. V was trimmed by 2 bases and J by 1 base, leaving 8 bases between them. CDR3 loop: CAWSIGQNTEAFF. In DNA, the CDR3 is TGTGCCTGGAGTATTGGGCAGAACACTGAAGCTTTCTTT.

About this clone: The identical CDR3 is also encoded by other nucleotide sequences in the sample. V usage is TRBV9 and J usage is TRBJ2-1; 10 positions agree with TRBD2. V gave up 0 bases and J gave up 8 bases; unmatched junction bases: 8. From germline, CDR1 is SGDLS and CDR2 YYNGEE. This CDR3 has 16 residues. The DNA of the CDR3 is TGTGCCAGCAGCGTAGTAGGTCTAGCGGGAGTCGATGAGCAGTTCTTC. Translation: CASSVVGLAGVDEQFF.

The rearrangement uses TRBV19 and TRBJ1-1, with TRBD1 matching 7 bases. With 6 bases clipped from V and 3 bases from J, the junction kept 10 bases outside the gene matches. Germline CDR1 LNHDA, CDR2 SQIVND (reference sequence). This CDR3 has 15 residues. The CDR3 loop is CASRLVQGVDTEAFF. The DNA for the CDR3 is TGTGCCAGTAGGCTCGTCCAGGGGGTTGACACTGAAGCTTTCTTT.

The rearrangement uses TRBV2 and TRBJ1-1; D uncertain. CDR3 size: 12 residues. V gave up 3 bases and J gave up 4 bases, with 6 bases separating them. Germline V gives CDR1 SNHLY, CDR2 FYNNEI. In DNA, the CDR3 is TGTGCCAGCAGTGATGGGTTCACTGAAGCTTTCTTT. Residues: CASSDGFTEAFF.

The chain uses TRBV11-1 and TRBJ2-5, with 11 nucleotides matching TRBD2. Germline CDR1 and CDR2: SGHAT and FQDESV (reference sequence). The length of the CDR3 is 16 residues. J was trimmed by 4 bases and V by 6 bases; bases with no gene match: 10. CDR3 loop: CASSARLAGLGETQYF. CDR3 coding DNA: TGTGCCAGCAGTGCCAGACTAGCGGGATTGGGAGAGACCCAGTACTTC. The variable domain in full, completed from reference TRBV11-1 and TRBJ2-5, reads EAEVAQSPRYKITEKSQAVAFWCDPISGHATLYWYRQILGQGPELLVQFQDESVVDDSQLPKDRFSAERLKGVDSTLKIQPAELGDSAMYLCASSARLAGLGETQYFGPGTRLLVL.

The chain employs TRBV6-5 and TRBJ2-1; D is perhaps TRBD1 or TRBD2 (6 bases each). The CDR3 loop spans 15 amino acids. Germline loops: CDR1 MNHEY, CDR2 SVGAGI. V was trimmed by 2 bases and J by 9 bases, leaving 17 bases between them. In DNA form, the CDR3 reads TGTGCCAGCAGTTACCCGGGGGCCCGGGCAGGTGAGCAGTTCTTC. It specifies CASSYPGARAGEQFF.

The V gene is TRBV7-8, the J gene TRBJ2-6; D not resolved. Trimming cost V 1 base and J 0 bases, with 7 bases left between them. There are 16 residues in the CDR3. Looked up from germline, CDR1 is SGHVS and CDR2 is FQNEAQ. CDR3 sequence reads: CASSLVILSGANVLTF. The CDR3, as DNA: TGTGCCAGCAGCTTAGTCATCCTCTCTGGGGCCAACGTCCTGACTTTC. Variable domain in full (rest from reference TRBV7-8 and TRBJ2-6): GAGVSQSPRYKVAKRGQDVALRCDPISGHVSLFWYQQALGQGPEFLTYFQNEAQLDKSGLPSDRFFAERPEGSVSTLKIQRTQQEDSAVYLCASSLVILSGANVLTFGAGSRLTVL.

The chain couples TRBV7-9 to TRBJ1-1; 7 bases agree with TRBD1. Germline V gene data show CDR1 as SEHNR and CDR2 as FQNEAQ (reference sequence). The CDR3 has 16 amino acids. The V gene end was trimmed by 6 bases and the J gene end by 1 base; junction bases not matched to a gene: 11. CDR3 nucleotides: TGTGCCAGCAGTACACAGGGGCGGATCAAGAACACTGAAGCTTTCTTT. This gives the protein CASSTQGRIKNTEAFF. The whole variable domain, filled in from reference TRBV7-9 and TRBJ1-1, reads DTGVSQNPRHKITKRGQNVTFRCDPISEHNRLYWYRQTLGQGPEFLTYFQNEAQLEKSRLLSDRFSAERPKGSFSTLEIQRTEQGDSAMYLCASSTQGRIKNTEAFFGQGTRLTVV.

The CDR3 protein is CASSLFKLSSAKNIQYF. In DNA form, the CDR3 reads TGTGCCAGCAGTTTATTCAAGTTGTCTTCGGCCAAAAACATTCAGTACTTC. The chain employs TRBV28 and TRBJ2-4; D not certain. V lost 1 base and J lost 1, with 14 bases in between. CDR3 length: 17 amino acids. Germline lookup yields CDR1 MDHEN and CDR2 SYDVKM.

The chain employs TRBV5-1 and TRBJ2-7, with 7 bases matching TRBD2. V dropped 4 bases and J dropped 3; count of bases not matched to a gene: 4. This CDR3 region has 13 residues. Per germline, CDR1 SGHRS and CDR2 YFSETQ. As DNA, the CDR3 is TGCGCCAGCAGCGGGGAGGGTCACTACGAGCAGTACTTC. Protein: CASSGEGHYEQYF.

V is TRBV30 and J is TRBJ1-2; D is perhaps TRBD1 (5 bases). V was shortened by 1 base and J by 4 bases, with 16 bases between the two germline ends. CDR1 GTSNPN and CDR2 SVGIG come from the germline V gene (reference sequence). This CDR3 comprises 15 residues. This CDR3 reads CAWSAGPKRGYGYTF. The CDR3 bases are TGTGCCTGGAGTGCGGGACCCAAAAGGGGCTATGGCTACACCTTC.

The chain recombines TRBV6-6 with TRBJ2-7; 10 bases fit TRBD2. The J segment lost 2 bases and the V segment lost 6 bases, leaving 10 bases of the junction unmatched. Germline CDR1 and CDR2: MNHNY and SVGAGI (reference sequence). This CDR3 comprises 16 residues. The CDR3 is CASSRSRTSGPYEQYF. The CDR3 region has the DNA TGTGCCAGCAGCCGCTCTAGGACTAGCGGTCCCTACGAGCAGTACTTC.